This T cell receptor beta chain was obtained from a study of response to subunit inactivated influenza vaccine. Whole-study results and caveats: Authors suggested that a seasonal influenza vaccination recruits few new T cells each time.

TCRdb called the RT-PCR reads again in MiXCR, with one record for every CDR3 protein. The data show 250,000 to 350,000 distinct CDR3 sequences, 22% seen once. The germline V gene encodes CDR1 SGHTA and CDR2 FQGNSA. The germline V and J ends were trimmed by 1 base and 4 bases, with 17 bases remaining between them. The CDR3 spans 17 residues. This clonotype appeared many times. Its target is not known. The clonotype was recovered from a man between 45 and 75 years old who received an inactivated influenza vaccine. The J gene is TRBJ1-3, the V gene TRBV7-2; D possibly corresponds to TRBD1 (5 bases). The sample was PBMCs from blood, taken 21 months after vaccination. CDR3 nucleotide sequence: TGTGCCAGCAGCTTAGGGCGAGGCAGGGTACGGGGAAACACCATATATTTT. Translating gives CASSLGRGRVRGNTIYF. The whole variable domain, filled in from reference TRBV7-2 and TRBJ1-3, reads GAGVSQSPSNKVTEKGKDVELRCDPISGHTALYWYRQSLGQGLEFLIYFQGNSAPDKSGLPSDRFSAERTGGSVSTLTIQRTQQEDSAVYLCASSLGRGRVRGNTIYFGEGSWLTVV.